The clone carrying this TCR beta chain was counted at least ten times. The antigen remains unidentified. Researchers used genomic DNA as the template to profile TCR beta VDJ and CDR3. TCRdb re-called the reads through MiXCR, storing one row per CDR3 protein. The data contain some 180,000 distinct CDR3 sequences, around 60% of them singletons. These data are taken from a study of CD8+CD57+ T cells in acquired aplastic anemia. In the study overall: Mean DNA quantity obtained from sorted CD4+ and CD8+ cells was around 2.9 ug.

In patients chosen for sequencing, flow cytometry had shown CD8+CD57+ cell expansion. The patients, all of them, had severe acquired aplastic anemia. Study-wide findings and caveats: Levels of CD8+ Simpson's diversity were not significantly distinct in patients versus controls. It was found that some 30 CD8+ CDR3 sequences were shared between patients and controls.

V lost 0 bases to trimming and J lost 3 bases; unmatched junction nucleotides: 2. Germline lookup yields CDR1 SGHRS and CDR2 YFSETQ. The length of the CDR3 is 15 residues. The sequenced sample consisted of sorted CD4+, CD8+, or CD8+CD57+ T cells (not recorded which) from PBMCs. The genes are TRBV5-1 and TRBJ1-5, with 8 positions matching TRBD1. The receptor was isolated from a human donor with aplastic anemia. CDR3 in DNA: TGCGCCAGCAGCTTGGGGACAGGGATCAATCAGCCCCAGCATTTT. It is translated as CASSLGTGINQPQHF.